This is a list of T cell receptor beta chains from one sample in a study of cytotoxic CD8 clonotypes in ibrutinib-treated CLL. Assay: immunoSEQ multiplex PCR; the TCRdb copy retains only in-frame clones and omits some. The top ten clones hold roughly 5% of a sample with 250,000 to 350,000 clones, approximately 76% of them seen once. Here the sequenced sample was PBMCs, taken at disease progression, from a patient treated with ibrutinib. The receptors here all came from a human donor with chronic lymphocytic leukemia. Both conserved end residues are part of each CDR3. Fields, in order: D gene, J gene, V gene, clone size, CDR3 DNA, CDR3 protein. D genes are given only for firm matches. Part of the rows lack a size; the others show once, few, many or a class for expanded clones.

D: .; J: TRBJ2-5; V: TRBV15; size: few; DNA: TGTGCCACCAGGCGTGGGGGTATTGAGACCCAGTACTTC; CDR3: CATRRGGIETQYF
D: .; J: TRBJ1-6; V: TRBV10-1; size: few; DNA: TGCGCCAGCAGCGCACGACGGGACAAATCCTCTCCCCTCCACTTT; CDR3: CASSARRDKSSPLHF
D: .; J: TRBJ1-5; V: TRBV4-3; size: few; DNA: TGCGCCAGCAGCCAGTACAGGGACAATCAGCCCCAGCATTTT; CDR3: CASSQYRDNQPQHF
D: .; J: TRBJ1-5; V: TRBV6-1; size: few; DNA: TGTGCCAGCAGCGGGGACGGCCTTAGCAATCAGCCCCAGCATTTT; CDR3: CASSGDGLSNQPQHF
D: .; J: TRBJ1-4; V: TRBV28; size: .; DNA: TGTGCCAGCACCGAATCGGGGGGAACTAATGAAAAACTGTTTTTT; CDR3: CASTESGGTNEKLFF
D: .; J: TRBJ2-7; V: TRBV6-5; size: .; DNA: TGTGCCAGTCAGGGGCTTTACGAGCAGTACTTC; CDR3: CASQGLYEQYF
D: .; J: TRBJ2-7; V: TRBV6-1; size: .; DNA: TGTGCCAGCAGACAGGGGGGGGGCTCCTACGAGCAGTACTTC; CDR3: CASRQGGGSYEQYF
D: TRBD2; J: TRBJ2-3; V: TRBV9; size: once; DNA: TGTGCCAGCAGCGTACCCAATAGCGGGGGCCGCGGTGGTACGCAGTATTTT; CDR3: CASSVPNSGGRGGTQYF
D: .; J: TRBJ1-1; V: TRBV29-1; size: few; DNA: TGCAGCGTCTTGGACAGGAACACTGAAGCTTTCTTT; CDR3: CSVLDRNTEAFF
D: TRBD1; J: TRBJ2-7; V: TRBV7-2; size: once; DNA: TGTGCCAGCAGCTTATTGGACAGGGCAGACGAGCAGTACTTC; CDR3: CASSLLDRADEQYF
D: TRBD2; J: TRBJ2-7; V: TRBV7-2; size: .; DNA: TGTGCCAGCAGCTCGCCGGGACTAGCTGACTACGAGCAGTACTTC; CDR3: CASSSPGLADYEQYF
D: .; J: TRBJ2-2; V: TRBV5-1; size: .; DNA: TGCGCCAGCAGCCGGGACTTATCTAACACCGGGGAGCTGTTTTTT; CDR3: CASSRDLSNTGELFF
D: .; J: TRBJ2-7; V: TRBV2; size: .; DNA: TGTGCCAGCAATCTAGTCCCCTCCTACGAGCAGTACTTC; CDR3: CASNLVPSYEQYF
D: .; J: TRBJ1-4; V: TRBV5-5; size: once; DNA: TGTGCCAGCAGCACTTGGGCGGCAACTAATGAAAAACTGTTTTTT; CDR3: CASSTWAATNEKLFF
D: .; J: TRBJ2-1; V: TRBV5-4; size: .; DNA: TGTGCCTCCAGGGAACTAGACGGGGATGAGCAGTTCTTC; CDR3: CASRELDGDEQFF
D: .; J: TRBJ2-2; V: TRBV6-5; size: once; DNA: TGTGCCAGCAATACCGCGACCGGGGAGCTGTTTTTT; CDR3: CASNTATGELFF
D: .; J: TRBJ1-6; V: TRBV19; size: .; DNA: TGTGCCAGTAGTAGTGGGAAGAATTCACCCCTCCACTTT; CDR3: CASSSGKNSPLHF
D: TRBD2; J: TRBJ2-3; V: TRBV6-5; size: .; DNA: TGTGCCAGCAGACCTAGCGGGGGGCCCCCGGATACGCAGTATTTT; CDR3: CASRPSGGPPDTQYF
D: .; J: TRBJ2-5; V: TRBV10-3; size: once; DNA: TGTGCCATCAGTGAGTCTCAGGTTGGGGGCGAGACCCAGTACTTC; CDR3: CAISESQVGGETQYF
D: .; J: TRBJ2-7; V: TRBV5-1; size: .; DNA: TGCGCCAGCAGCTTCGACCTATTACAATTGGAGCAGTACTTC; CDR3: CASSFDLLQLEQYF
D: .; J: TRBJ1-1; V: TRBV9; size: .; DNA: TGTGCCAGCAGCTCTACGGGTGGATACACTGAAGCTTTCTTT; CDR3: CASSSTGGYTEAFF
D: .; J: TRBJ1-2; V: TRBV6-6; size: once; DNA: TGTGCCAGCAGTCATACAGCCTACTATGGCTACACCTTC; CDR3: CASSHTAYYGYTF
D: TRBD1; J: TRBJ1-1; V: TRBV7-6; size: .; DNA: TGTGCCAGCAGCTTAGACAGGGGGAACACTGAAGCTTTCTTT; CDR3: CASSLDRGNTEAFF
D: TRBD1; J: TRBJ2-2; V: TRBV7-6; size: .; DNA: TGTGCCAGCAGCGTGACAGGGGGAGGTACCGGGGAGCTGTTTTTT; CDR3: CASSVTGGGTGELFF
D: .; J: TRBJ1-5; V: TRBV10-2; size: .; DNA: TGCGCCAGCAGCATCTCGCGCGGTGGGGTTGGGGGTCAGCCCCAGCATTTT; CDR3: CASSISRGGVGGQPQHF